The 12 T cell receptor beta chains below come from one sample, sequenced in a study of beta chain features in type 1 diabetes (dated by TCRdb to between 2018 and 2020). Results and caveats for the whole study, not just this receptor: A moderate but significant shortening of TCRB CDR3 length was observed in type 1 diabetes patients in all four CD4+ subsets.

No antigen is known for these receptors. The library was generated by the immunoSEQ multiplex PCR assay. All of the isolated RNA was reverse transcribed with the High Capacity cDNA Reverse Transcription Kit, so expressed TCRB transcripts were sequenced. TCRdb provides this immuneACCESS table in a form limited to in-frame rearrangements. Some clones are lacking; in checked studies, under half of them reflect an unresolved V gene, and why the rest are absent is not known. The sample table lists some 190,000 clones, approximately 8.1% of them with a count of one. The ten largest clones capture about 0.5% of the sample. Sequencing was carried out using central memory CD4+ T cells from blood. These receptors were obtained from a man in his late teens or twenties with type 1 diabetes.

The CDR3 DNA is TGCGCCAGCAGCTTTGGAGGGACAGGGTATCAGCCCCAGCATTTT. This codes for CASSFGGTGYQPQHF. The gene calls are TRBV4-1 and TRBJ1-5; 9 bases match TRBD1. Unmatched junction bases numbered 7, after V lost 5 bases and J lost 5 bases. CDR3 length: 15 amino acids. Germline CDR1 and CDR2: MGHRA and YSYEKL.

The chain combines TRBV7-2 with TRBJ1-5; D remains unclear. The CDR3 runs 15 residues. The V end was cut by 2 bases, the J end by 0 bases, with 8 bases between. Germline-derived CDR1 and CDR2 are SGHTA and FQGNSA. This chain's CDR3 is CASSLSRDSNQPQHF. The CDR3 DNA is TGTGCCAGCAGCTTAAGCCGGGATAGCAATCAGCCCCAGCATTTT.

This clone has a handful of counts. The J gene is TRBJ1-1, the V gene TRBV5-4, with TRBD1 as a possible D gene (6 bases). V dropped 1 base and J dropped 3 bases, with 7 bases sitting between them. Germline CDR1 reads SGHNT; CDR2 reads YYREEE (reference sequence). This CDR3 has 13 residues. The CDR3: CASSLTGYTEAFF. DNA of the CDR3: TGTGCCAGCAGCTTGACAGGGTACACTGAAGCTTTCTTT.

This clone was seen a handful of times. J is TRBJ2-5 and V is TRBV18; the match to TRBD2 covers 13 bases. The CDR3 sequence is 15 residues long. Germline values: CDR1 KGHSH, CDR2 LQKENI. V was clipped by 3 bases and J by 5 bases; unmatched bases: 3. CDR3 sequence: CASSPGLAGDETQYF. The CDR3, as DNA: TGTGCCAGCTCACCCGGACTAGCGGGGGATGAGACCCAGTACTTC.

There are a few counts of this clone. The chain recombines TRBV25-1 with TRBJ2-6, with 7 bases identical to TRBD1. CDR3 size: 17 residues. V trimming: 4 bases; J trimming: 0 bases; junction bases outside the gene matches: 6. Germline lookup yields CDR1 MGHDK and CDR2 SYGVNS. The CDR3 is CASSGQGLLSGANVLTF. CDR3 sequence (DNA): TGTGCCAGCAGTGGACAGGGTCTCCTCTCTGGGGCCAACGTCCTGACTTTC. The complete variable domain, with remaining parts taken from reference TRBV25-1 and TRBJ2-6, reads EADIYQTPRYLVIGTGKKITLECSQTMGHDKMYWYQQDPGMELHLIHYSYGVNSTEKGDLSSESTVSRIRTEHFPLTLESARPSHTSQYLCASSGQGLLSGANVLTFGAGSRLTVL.

This clone was observed a handful of times. The chain employs TRBV11-2 and TRBJ2-3, with a possible D match to TRBD2 (6 bases). This CDR3 is 14 amino acids long. V was pared by 0 bases and J by 9 bases, with 13 bases between. Germline values: CDR1 SGHAT, CDR2 FQNNGV. CDR3 protein: CASSLDNVRGTQYF. The CDR3 bases are TGTGCCAGCAGCTTAGATAACGTTCGGGGGACGCAGTATTTT.

The V gene is TRBV4-3, the J gene TRBJ1-2; tentatively, D is TRBD1 (6 bases). Germline loops: CDR1 LGHNA, CDR2 YSLEER. The CDR3 consists of 15 residues. Trimming left V 5 bases short and J 7 bases short, with 20 bases between. CDR3 sequence (DNA): TGCGCCAGCAGCTCAAGCACAGGGCAATCGGGTGGCTACACCTTC. Translated, it gives CASSSSTGQSGGYTF.

There are a few counts of this clone. Here the CDR3 reads CASSGQYTEAFF. The CDR3 DNA reads TGTGCCAGTAGCGGACAGTACACTGAAGCTTTCTTT. The chain joins TRBV19 to TRBJ1-1; a possible D gene is TRBD1 (6 bases). V dropped 6 bases and J dropped 3 bases, with 8 bases sitting between them. Germline V gene lookup returns CDR1 LNHDA and CDR2 SQIVND (reference sequence). The CDR3 runs to 12 residues.

V gene TRBV28 combines with J gene TRBJ1-2; no clear D gene. CDR3 length equals 14 residues. CDR1 is MDHEN and CDR2 is SYDVKM in the germline V gene. V lost 5 bases and J 4 bases, leaving 14 bases between the germline ends. The CDR3 reads CASSPLQFTYGYTF. CDR3 DNA: TGTGCCAGCAGTCCGTTACAGTTCACCTATGGCTACACCTTC.

This clone was observed many times. The rearrangement uses TRBV27 and TRBJ2-1; 9 bases map to TRBD2. The ends lost 8 bases at V and 5 bases at J; junction bases unmatched: 7. Germline V gives CDR1 MNHEY, CDR2 SMNVEV (reference sequence). The CDR3 spans 14 residues. CDR3: CASCRLAADNEQFF. The CDR3 region has the DNA TGTGCCAGCTGCAGACTAGCGGCCGACAATGAGCAGTTCTTC.

The CDR3 DNA sequence: TGTGCCAGCAGCTGGGGACTAGCGGGGTACAATGAGCAGTTCTTC. Its protein is CASSWGLAGYNEQFF. The chain joins TRBV13 to TRBJ2-1; 13 bases are shared with TRBD2. Germline V CDR1 and CDR2: PRHDT, FYEKMQ (reference sequence). V lost 4 bases to trimming and J lost 4 bases; unmatched junction nucleotides: 1. The CDR3 loop spans 15 amino acids.

This sequence joins TRBV12-2 and TRBJ2-3; the table names TRBD2, a call not compared with the DNA. TRBV12-2 counts as a pseudogene. The CDR3 has 15 residues. The CDR3 is CASRLGAASTDTQYF. As DNA, the CDR3 is TGTGCAAGTCGCTTAGGAGCGGCTAGCACAGATACGCAGTATTTT.